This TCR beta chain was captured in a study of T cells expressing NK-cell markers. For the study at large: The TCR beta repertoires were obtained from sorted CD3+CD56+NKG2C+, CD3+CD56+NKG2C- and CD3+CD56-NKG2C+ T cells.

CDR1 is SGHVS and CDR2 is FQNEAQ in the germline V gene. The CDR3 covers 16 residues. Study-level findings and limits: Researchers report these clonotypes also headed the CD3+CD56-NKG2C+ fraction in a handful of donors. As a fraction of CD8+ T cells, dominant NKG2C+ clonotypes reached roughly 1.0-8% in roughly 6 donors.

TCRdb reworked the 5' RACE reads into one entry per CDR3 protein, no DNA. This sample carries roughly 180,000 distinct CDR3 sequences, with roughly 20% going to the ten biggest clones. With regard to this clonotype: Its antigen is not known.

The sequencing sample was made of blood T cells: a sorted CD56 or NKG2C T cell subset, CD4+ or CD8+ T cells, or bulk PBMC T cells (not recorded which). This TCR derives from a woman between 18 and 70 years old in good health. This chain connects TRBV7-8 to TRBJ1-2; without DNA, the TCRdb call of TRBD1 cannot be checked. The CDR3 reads CASSLAFIGGVKGYTF.